The 7 T cell receptor beta chains below all came from one sample that was sequenced in a study of blood T cell repertoires in COVID-19. Produced via immunoSEQ multiplex PCR; TCRdb's table is partial and in-frame only. This table has nearly 250,000 clones, 70% to 85% appearing once. The sequencing input was peripheral blood. These receptors were collected from a woman at least 80 years old with acute or convalescent COVID-19.

The CDR3 region has the DNA TGTGCCAGCTCACCTTCCCGCGAGGGCCTGTTTTTT. As protein: CASSPSREGLFF. This chain uses TRBV18 with TRBJ2-2; D might be TRBD2 (5 bases). V lost 3 bases and J 14 bases, leaving 13 bases between the germline ends. Germline V gene lookup returns CDR1 KGHSH and CDR2 LQKENI. The CDR3 runs to 12 residues.

The sample holds one count of this clone. This chain connects TRBV7-3 to TRBJ2-3; weak D call: TRBD2 (7 bases). Germline CDR1 SGHTA, CDR2 FQGTGA. Trimming removed 1 base at V and 0 bases at J, with 20 bases between. The CDR3 contains 19 residues. The CDR3 nucleotides read TGTGCCAGCAGCTTAAGTCGGGCACGGGGGGCCACTAGCACAGATACGCAGTATTTT. This translates into CASSLSRARGATSTDTQYF.

Concerning this clone itself: This CDR3 is also generated by other DNA sequences in the sample. The V and J genes are TRBV2 and TRBJ1-2; 7 bases match TRBD1. J lost 4 bases, V lost 4 bases, and 3 bases had no gene match. The V gene's germline CDR1 is SNHLY and CDR2 FYNNEI. This CDR3 has 13 amino acids. CDR3 DNA: TGTGCCAGCAGTGGAGACAGGGTCTATGGCTACACCTTC. It is translated as CASSGDRVYGYTF.

The J gene is TRBJ2-5, the V gene TRBV3-1 (or the pseudogene TRBV3-2), with 13 bases aligning to TRBD2. Germline V lookup: CDR1 LGHDT, CDR2 YNNKEL (reference sequence). The CDR3 is 15 residues long. V shed 4 bases and J 5 bases; nucleotides not matched to a gene: 4. CDR3 in amino acids: CASSPWTSGGETQYF. In DNA, the CDR3 is TGTGCCAGCAGCCCGTGGACTAGCGGGGGTGAGACCCAGTACTTC.

V and J are TRBV3-1 (or the pseudogene TRBV3-2) and TRBJ1-6, with D tentatively TRBD1 (6 bases). The V and J ends lost 0 bases and 9 bases respectively, with 15 bases between them. The germline V gene has CDR1 LGHDT and CDR2 YNNKEL (reference sequence). The CDR3 has 16 amino acids. CDR3 amino acids: CASSQDMGAGSSPLHF. DNA for the CDR3: TGTGCCAGCAGCCAAGATATGGGGGCAGGCAGTTCACCCCTCCACTTT.

This sequence joins TRBV4-1 and TRBJ1-6; D is uncertain. The CDR3 sequence is 16 residues long. CDR1 MGHRA and CDR2 YSYEKL come from the germline V gene. V lost 2 bases and J lost 0, with 8 bases in between. In nucleotides, the CDR3 is TGCGCCAGCAGCCAACAGGTCAGCTCCTATAATTCACCCCTCCACTTT. Translated: CASSQQVSSYNSPLHF.

V gene TRBV5-6 combines with J gene TRBJ2-3; 10 bases line up with TRBD2. The CDR3 totals 16 residues. V gave up 4 bases and J gave up 4 bases; unmatched junction bases: 9. From germline, CDR1 is SGHDT and CDR2 YYEEEE. CDR3 protein: CASSGLAGGYSDTQYF. In DNA form, the CDR3 reads TGTGCCAGCAGCGGGTTAGCGGGGGGTTATTCAGATACGCAGTATTTT.